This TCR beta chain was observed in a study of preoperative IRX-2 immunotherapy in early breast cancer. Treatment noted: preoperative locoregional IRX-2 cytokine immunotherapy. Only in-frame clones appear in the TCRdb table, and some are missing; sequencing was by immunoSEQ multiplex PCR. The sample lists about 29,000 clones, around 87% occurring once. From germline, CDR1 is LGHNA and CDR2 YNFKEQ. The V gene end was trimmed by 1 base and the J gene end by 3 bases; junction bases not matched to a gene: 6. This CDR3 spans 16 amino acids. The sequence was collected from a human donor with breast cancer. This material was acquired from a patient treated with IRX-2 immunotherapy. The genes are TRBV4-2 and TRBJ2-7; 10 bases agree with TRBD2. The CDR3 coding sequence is TGTGCCAGCAGCCAAGCCTTAGCGGGAGGACTCTACGAGCAGTACTTC. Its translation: CASSQALAGGLYEQYF.